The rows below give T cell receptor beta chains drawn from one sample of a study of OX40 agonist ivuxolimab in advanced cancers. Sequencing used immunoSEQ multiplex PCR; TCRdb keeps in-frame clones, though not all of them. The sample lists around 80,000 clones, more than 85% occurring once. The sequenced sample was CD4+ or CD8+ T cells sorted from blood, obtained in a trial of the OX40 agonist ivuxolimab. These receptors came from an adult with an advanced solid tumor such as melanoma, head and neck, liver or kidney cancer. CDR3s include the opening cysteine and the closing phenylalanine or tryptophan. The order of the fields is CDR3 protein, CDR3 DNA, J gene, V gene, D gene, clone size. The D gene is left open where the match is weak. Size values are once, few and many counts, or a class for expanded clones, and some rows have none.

CASSSQSSGPTVFEQYF | TGTGCCAGCAGCTCCCAATCCTCGGGACCGACTGTCTTCGAGCAGTACTTC | TRBJ2-7 | TRBV5-5 | NA | NA
CASSPPGRTTNEKLFF | TGTGCCAGCTCACCACCGGGACGGACAACTAATGAAAAACTGTTTTTT | TRBJ1-4 | TRBV18 | NA | once
CAWSGLAGLNNEQFF | TGTGCCTGGAGTGGGCTGGCGGGACTGAACAATGAGCAGTTCTTC | TRBJ2-1 | TRBV30 | NA | NA
CASSLPGTISSYNEQFF | TGTGCCAGCAGCTTACCCGGGACTATCAGCTCCTACAATGAGCAGTTCTTC | TRBJ2-1 | TRBV11-2 | TRBD2 | NA
CASSSLGLARETQYF | TGTGCCAGCAGCTCCTTGGGACTAGCGAGAGAGACCCAGTACTTC | TRBJ2-5 | TRBV11-2 | TRBD2 | NA
CASSPPAGNTEAFF | TGTGCCAGCTCACCACCGGCAGGGAACACTGAAGCTTTCTTT | TRBJ1-1 | TRBV18 | NA | NA
CAWSRGQNQPQHF | TGTGCCTGGAGCCGGGGCCAAAATCAGCCCCAGCATTTT | TRBJ1-5 | TRBV30 | NA | NA
CASSIDLGQGVSANEKLFF | TGTGCCAGTAGTATAGATCTGGGACAGGGGGTTTCGGCTAATGAAAAACTGTTTTTT | TRBJ1-4 | TRBV19 | TRBD1 | NA
CASTSPGRTYEQYF | TGTGCCAGCACCAGTCCGGGACGGACCTACGAGCAGTACTTC | TRBJ2-7 | TRBV28 | NA | NA
CASSPPFPGGETQYF | TGTGCCAGCTCACCACCGTTCCCGGGAGGAGAGACCCAGTACTTC | TRBJ2-5 | TRBV18 | TRBD2 | NA
CASSYGGRETQYF | TGTGCCAGCAGTTACGGGGGGCGAGAGACCCAGTACTTC | TRBJ2-5 | TRBV6-5 | NA | NA
CASSAYRDGNTIYF | TGTGCCAGCAGTGCCTACAGGGATGGAAACACCATATATTTT | TRBJ1-3 | TRBV6-1 | NA | NA
CALKEQGDSETQYF | TGTGCGCTCAAGGAACAGGGGGACAGCGAGACCCAGTACTTC | TRBJ2-5 | TRBV7-7 | TRBD1 | NA
CASSRQGSSYEQYF | TGTGCCAGCAGTCGCCAGGGAAGCTCCTACGAGCAGTACTTC | TRBJ2-7 | TRBV6-5 | NA | NA
CARSQRTGGVLGANVLTF | TGTGCCAGAAGCCAAAGGACAGGGGGCGTACTTGGGGCCAACGTCCTGACTTTC | TRBJ2-6 | TRBV5-3 | TRBD1 | NA
CASSFAPTGVRETQYF | TGTGCCAGCAGCTTCGCTCCGACAGGGGTCCGAGAGACCCAGTACTTC | TRBJ2-5 | TRBV7-6 | TRBD1 | NA
CASSSPIYSGANVLTF | TGTGCCAGCAGCTCGCCCATTTACTCTGGGGCCAACGTCCTGACTTTC | TRBJ2-6 | TRBV7-8 | NA | NA
CAWTGGGGRWETQYF | TGTGCCTGGACCGGGGGGGGCGGGAGGTGGGAGACCCAGTACTTC | TRBJ2-5 | TRBV30 | TRBD2 | NA
CASSDGAGGRGQPQHF | TGTGCCAGTAGTGACGGGGCAGGGGGAAGGGGTCAGCCCCAGCATTTT | TRBJ1-5 | TRBV19 | TRBD1 | NA
CASSSGLAGGPSYEQYF | TGTGCCAGCAGTTCCGGACTAGCGGGAGGCCCTTCCTACGAGCAGTACTTC | TRBJ2-7 | TRBV28 | TRBD2 | NA
CASSSLHSGNTIYF | TGTGCCAGCAGTTCCTTGCACTCTGGAAACACCATATATTTT | TRBJ1-3 | TRBV6-5 | NA | once
CASPPRLAGDYEQYF | TGCGCCAGCCCCCCTCGACTAGCGGGAGACTACGAGCAGTACTTC | TRBJ2-7 | TRBV4-1 | TRBD2 | once
CASSSSYF | TGTGCCAGCAGCTCGTCGTACTTC | TRBJ2-5 | TRBV5-8 | NA | NA
CASSSPPWGYKNTGELFF | TGTGCCAGCAGTTCCCCGCCGTGGGGCTACAAGAACACCGGGGAGCTGTTTTTT | TRBJ2-2 | TRBV28 | NA | NA
CASSERAAEGHF | TGTGCCAGCAGTGAACGGGCTGCTGAAGGTCACTTC | TRBJ2-7 | TRBV2 | NA | few
CASSLEGSGTQYF | TGTGCCAGCAGCTTAGAAGGGTCGGGGACCCAGTACTTC | TRBJ2-5 | TRBV11-3 | NA | NA
CASSQDPVRGPTDTQYF | TGCGCCAGCAGCCAAGATCCGGTGCGGGGACCCACAGATACGCAGTATTTT | TRBJ2-3 | TRBV4-3 | NA | NA
CASRLTGVSTDTQYF | TGTGCCAGTAGACTCACAGGAGTTAGCACAGATACGCAGTATTTT | TRBJ2-3 | TRBV19 | NA | NA
CASSRPGQGAYEQYF | TGTGCCAGCAGCCGACCGGGACAGGGGGCCTACGAGCAGTACTTC | TRBJ2-7 | TRBV6-5 | TRBD1 | NA
CASSLAGNTEAFF | TGTGCCAGCAGCTTAGCTGGGAACACTGAAGCTTTCTTT | TRBJ1-1 | TRBV11-2 | NA | NA
CASSPLGRGEQYF | TGTGCCAGCAGCCCCCTGGGGCGCGGCGAGCAGTACTTC | TRBJ2-7 | TRBV11-2 | NA | NA
CASRETGPYEQYF | TGTGCCAGCAGAGAGACAGGGCCCTACGAGCAGTACTTC | TRBJ2-7 | TRBV6-5 | TRBD1 | NA
CASSLTTGLPYEQYF | TGTGCCAGCAGCTTAACGACAGGCCTTCCCTACGAGCAGTACTTC | TRBJ2-7 | TRBV7-9 | NA | NA
CASSFSGTGKTEAFF | TGTGCCAGCAGTTTTTCCGGGACAGGGAAAACTGAAGCTTTCTTT | TRBJ1-1 | TRBV6-1 | TRBD1 | NA
CASSLGIGGRGYTF | TGTGCCAGCAGTTTAGGTATAGGGGGCCGGGGCTACACCTTC | TRBJ1-2 | TRBV28 | TRBD1 | NA
CASSLVQASYGYTF | TGTGCCAGCAGCTTAGTACAGGCCTCCTATGGCTACACCTTC | TRBJ1-2 | TRBV7-8 | NA | NA
CASSPGLAGAYEQFF | TGTGCCAGCAGCCCAGGACTAGCGGGAGCATATGAGCAGTTCTTC | TRBJ2-1 | TRBV11-1 | TRBD2 | NA
CASSLGWGNQPQHF | TGTGCCAGCAGTTTAGGTTGGGGAAATCAGCCCCAGCATTTT | TRBJ1-5 | TRBV28 | NA | NA
CASSPSRGESYEQYF | TGTGCCAGCTCACCGTCGAGGGGGGAGTCCTACGAGCAGTACTTC | TRBJ2-7 | TRBV18 | NA | NA
CASRTRRDSNQPQHF | TGTGCCAGCAGGACCCGCCGGGACAGCAATCAGCCCCAGCATTTT | TRBJ1-5 | TRBV2 | NA | NA
CASSMTSGSYNEQFF | TGTGCCAGTAGTATGACTAGCGGCTCCTACAATGAGCAGTTCTTC | TRBJ2-1 | TRBV19 | TRBD2 | NA
CASSSGPNNQPQHF | TGTGCCAGCAGCAGCGGACCGAACAATCAGCCCCAGCATTTT | TRBJ1-5 | TRBV7-6 | NA | once
CAWAPLAGGHEQYF | TGTGCCTGGGCCCCTTTAGCGGGAGGTCACGAGCAGTACTTC | TRBJ2-7 | TRBV30 | TRBD2 | NA
CASTGQGLRRETQYF | TGCGCCAGCACAGGACAGGGACTACGGCGGGAGACCCAGTACTTC | TRBJ2-5 | TRBV10-2 | NA | NA
CASSQTGYNTEAFF | TGTGCCAGCAGCCAGACAGGGTATAACACTGAAGCTTTCTTT | TRBJ1-1 | TRBV5-4 | TRBD1 | NA
CASSPPPGITEAFF | TGTGCCAGCAGCCCACCTCCAGGGATCACTGAAGCTTTCTTT | TRBJ1-1 | TRBV11-2 | NA | NA
CASSWGLGRTGELFF | TGTGCCAGCAGCTGGGGTTTAGGTCGAACCGGGGAGCTGTTTTTT | TRBJ2-2 | TRBV7-3 | NA | NA
CASSIYGSGTEAFF | TGTGCCAGTAGTATATACGGATCGGGGACTGAAGCTTTCTTT | TRBJ1-1 | TRBV19 | NA | NA
CASSLNIYNEQFF | TGTGCCAGCAGTTTAAACATCTACAATGAGCAGTTCTTC | TRBJ2-1 | TRBV27 | NA | NA
CASSLGLSGANVLTF | TGTGCCAGCAGCTTAGGTCTCTCTGGGGCCAACGTCCTGACTTTC | TRBJ2-6 | TRBV7-6 | NA | NA
CASSPPGRGRYTEAFF | TGTGCCAGCTCACCACCGGGCCGGGGGAGGTACACTGAAGCTTTCTTT | TRBJ1-1 | TRBV18 | NA | NA